This T cell receptor beta chain stems from a study of blood T cell repertoires in COVID-19. Some clones are missing from TCRdb's copy, which holds only in-frame ones; the method was immunoSEQ multiplex PCR. The sample yields 150,000 or so clones, 80% to 85% seen once. The V end lost 0 bases, the J end lost 3 bases, and 9 bases lay between the germline ends. This CDR3 comprises 14 residues. The germline V gene has CDR1 SGHNT and CDR2 YYREEE (reference sequence). The source material was peripheral blood. The chain has TRBV5-4 and TRBJ1-1; D remains unclear. The source is a woman in her sixties with acute or convalescent COVID-19. The CDR3 spells CASSLDPNYTEAFF. As DNA, the CDR3 is TGTGCCAGCAGCTTGGATCCGAACTACACTGAAGCTTTCTTT.